A single sample is the source of the 24 T cell receptor beta chains below, sequenced in a study of identical twins' blood T cells. TCRdb re-called the 5' RACE reads through MiXCR, storing one row per CDR3 protein. The data contain a few hundred thousand distinct CDR3 sequences, roughly 30% of them singletons. What was sequenced was PBMCs. All receptors come from a woman aged 18 to 49 in good health.

J is TRBJ1-2 and V is TRBV20-1; weak D call: TRBD1 (6 bases). This CDR3 spans 14 amino acids. The germline V gene encodes CDR1 DFQATT and CDR2 SNEGSKA (reference sequence). Trimming left V 6 bases short and J 4 bases short, with 18 bases between. This CDR3 reads CSASTGTSVYGYTF. CDR3 DNA sequence: TGCAGTGCGTCCACCGGGACATCCGTCTATGGCTACACCTTC.

This clonotype came up once. One end of the junction fails to match germline, which may point to a read error. V and J are TRBV9 and TRBJ2-3; D is ambiguous. The CDR3 has 14 residues. Germline V gene sequence: CDR1 SGDLS, CDR2 YYNGEE. CDR3 loop: CASSVYANTVTQYF. The DNA for the CDR3 is TGTGCCAGCAGCGTCTACGCAAACACAGTTACGCAGTATTTT.

A few counts support this clonotype. The rearrangement links TRBV6-5 to TRBJ2-1; 8 nucleotides align to TRBD1. This CDR3 has 15 amino acids. V lost 2 bases and J lost 10; bases outside the gene matches: 10. The germline V gene has CDR1 MNHEY and CDR2 SVGAGI. The CDR3 protein is CASSYGQDRVREQFF. The CDR3, as DNA: TGTGCCAGCAGTTACGGCCAGGACAGGGTTCGAGAGCAGTTCTTC.

In this sample, this clonotype turned up many times. The chain couples TRBV20-1 to TRBJ1-4, with 9 bases aligning to TRBD1. CDR3 length equals 13 residues. Germline V gene sequence: CDR1 DFQATT, CDR2 SNEGSKA (reference sequence). Trimming at V came to 5 bases and at J to 6 bases, leaving 4 bases not matched to a gene. The CDR3 protein is CSAYGTGHEKLFF. CDR3 DNA sequence: TGCAGTGCTTACGGGACAGGGCATGAAAAACTGTTTTTT.

There are a few counts of this clonotype. This rearrangement joins TRBV20-1 to TRBJ1-1, with TRBD1 matching over 9 bases. CDR1 and CDR2 (germline): DFQATT, SNEGSKA (reference sequence). The CDR3 has 15 residues. The J segment lost 5 bases and the V segment lost 6 bases, leaving 13 bases of the junction unmatched. The CDR3 spells CSAPQGAPGATEAFF. DNA of the CDR3: TGCAGTGCCCCACAGGGGGCGCCGGGAGCTACTGAAGCTTTCTTT.

This clonotype was detected a few times. The chain links TRBV5-1 to TRBJ1-2; TRBD1 agrees at 7 bases. After removal of 4 bases from V and 4 bases from J, the junction contained 10 bases not matched to a gene. Germline CDR1 reads SGHRS; CDR2 reads YFSETQ. This CDR3 contains 15 residues. The CDR3 bases are TGCGCCAGCAGCCCGCGGCAACAGGGGCGCTATGGCTACACCTTC. Protein product: CASSPRQQGRYGYTF. The full variable domain, rest sourced from reference TRBV5-1 and TRBJ1-2, is KAGVTQTPRYLIKTRGQQVTLSCSPISGHRSVSWYQQTPGQGLQFLFEYFSETQRNKGNFPGRFSGRQFSNSRSEMNVSTLELGDSALYLCASSPRQQGRYGYTFGSGTRLTVV.

This clonotype came up a few times. The chain uses TRBV7-9 and TRBJ1-1; D gene ambiguous. CDR3 length equals 12 residues. The V end lost 8 bases, the J end lost 2 bases, and 9 bases lay between the germline ends. The germline V gene has CDR1 SEHNR and CDR2 FQNEAQ (reference sequence). For the CDR3, the DNA is TGTGCCAGCGCCTATGGAAACACTGAAGCTTTCTTT. This translates into CASAYGNTEAFF.

Concerning this clonotype itself: A much larger clone lies one base from this, so it may be a read error. In DNA, the CDR3 is TGCAGTGCTAGGCTAGCCACAGATACGCGGTATTTT. Its protein product is CSARLATDTRYF. The chain has TRBV20-1 and TRBJ2-3; TRBD2 might be the D (5 bases). Germline values: CDR1 DFQATT, CDR2 SNEGSKA (reference sequence). This CDR3 comprises 12 residues.

The V gene is TRBV19, the J gene TRBJ1-2, with D unclear. The CDR3 is made up of 13 amino acids. The V gene's germline CDR1 is LNHDA and CDR2 SQIVND (reference sequence). V lost 3 bases, J lost 8 bases, and 13 bases lay in between. CDR3 sequence (DNA): TGTGCCAGTAGTATCCTAACATTGGAGGGCTACACCTTC. Amino acid sequence: CASSILTLEGYTF.

V usage is TRBV7-8 and J usage is TRBJ2-2; D gene uncertain. Germline assignment: CDR1 SGHVS and CDR2 FQNEAQ. V shed 3 bases and J shed 5 bases, with 7 bases lying between them. There are 13 residues in the CDR3. Here the CDR3 DNA reads TGTGCCAGCAGCTTTTACGAAACCGGGGAGCTGTTTTTT. It is translated as CASSFYETGELFF.

J is TRBJ1-4 and V is TRBV18, with D tentatively TRBD1 (5 bases). The CDR3 is 18 amino acids. The V gene's germline CDR1 is KGHSH and CDR2 LQKENI. V was shortened by 4 bases and J by 0 bases, with 18 bases between the two germline ends. This CDR3 is CASSLRDPIDTTNEKLFF. The CDR3 DNA sequence: TGTGCCAGCTCACTCCGGGACCCAATAGATACAACTAATGAAAAACTGTTTTTT.

This clonotype was detected only a few times. The chain carries TRBV5-1 and TRBJ2-3, with 10 bases fitting TRBD2. Trimming at V came to 0 bases and at J to 4 bases, leaving 5 bases not matched to a gene. Germline lookup yields CDR1 SGHRS and CDR2 YFSETQ. This CDR3 region has 16 residues. The DNA of the CDR3 is TGCGCCAGCAGCTTGGGAGCGGGAGGGCCCGCAGATACGCAGTATTTT. Translating gives CASSLGAGGPADTQYF.

The chain links TRBV29-1 to TRBJ2-2; maybe TRBD2 (6 bases). Germline assignment: CDR1 SQVTM and CDR2 ANQGSEA. The CDR3 has 15 residues. V was cut by 7 bases and J by 4 bases, with 19 bases left in between. In nucleotides, the CDR3 is TGCAGCGCATTTTCCTCCGGGACTGGCACCGGGGAGCTGTTTTTT. Translation gives CSAFSSGTGTGELFF.

This rearrangement joins TRBV6-2 or TRBV6-3 to TRBJ2-7; D gene ambiguous. This CDR3 is 15 amino acids long. The V end was cut by 7 bases, the J end by 2 bases, with 18 bases between. Germline V gives CDR1 MNHEY, CDR2 SVGEGT. CDR3 loop: CASTEPKGPPYEQYF. The CDR3 nucleotides are TGTGCCAGCACCGAACCTAAGGGTCCTCCCTACGAGCAGTACTTC.

The chain recombines TRBV29-1 with TRBJ1-1, with 10 positions matching TRBD1. CDR3 length: 13 residues. J lost 5 bases, V lost 6 bases, and 6 bases had no gene match. In germline, CDR1 is SQVTM, CDR2 ANQGSEA. DNA of the CDR3: TGCAGCGTCCGGACAGGGGGAGGTACTGAAGCTTTCTTT. Its protein is CSVRTGGGTEAFF.

In the case of this clonotype: This could be a read error, since a much larger clone is one nucleotide away. CDR3 in amino acids: CSVVFRGGNEKLFF. The CDR3 nucleotides are TGCAGCGTCGTATTCCGGGGGGGTAATGAAAAACTGTTTTTT. This chain uses TRBV29-1 with TRBJ1-4, with a tentative D call TRBD1 (5 bases). Germline V gives CDR1 SQVTM, CDR2 ANQGSEA. V was clipped by 6 bases and J by 4 bases, with 15 bases between them. CDR3 length: 14 amino acids.

This clonotype appeared a few times. The chain has TRBV20-1 and TRBJ1-6; maybe TRBD1 (5 bases). The CDR3 loop spans 14 amino acids. Trimming pared 0 bases from V and 9 bases from J, leaving 12 bases between. The V gene's germline CDR1 is DFQATT and CDR2 SNEGSKA (reference sequence). The CDR3 DNA reads as TGCAGTGCTAGAGATGGGACCGGGGGTTCACCCCTCCACTTT. Translating it yields CSARDGTGGSPLHF.

This clonotype was detected only a few times. The chain couples TRBV3-1 to TRBJ1-2; no clear D gene. The germline V gene encodes CDR1 LGHDT and CDR2 YNNKEL (reference sequence). With 0 bases removed from V and 11 bases from J, the gap between germline ends came to 13 bases. The CDR3 extends over 13 amino acids. CDR3 coding DNA: TGTGCCAGCAGCCAAGAGCTCACCTTTCGTTACACCTTC. Encoded protein: CASSQELTFRYTF.

Notes on this clonotype: One end of the junction does not line up with germline, which may come from a read error. The chain uses TRBV4-3 and TRBJ2-3, with unresolved D. Germline CDR1 is LGHNA and CDR2 is YSLEER. The CDR3 totals 15 residues. DNA for the CDR3: TGCACCAGCAGCCAAGATGAAGGAACCACAGATACGCAGTATTTT. It is translated as CTSSQDEGTTDTQYF.

This clonotype was observed a few times. V is TRBV7-9 and J is TRBJ2-3; D is tentatively TRBD1 or TRBD2 (5 bases each). Per germline, CDR1 SEHNR and CDR2 FQNEAQ (reference sequence). The CDR3 runs to 15 residues. The germline V and J ends were trimmed by 0 bases and 2 bases, with 9 bases remaining between them. The CDR3 loop reads CASSLAGDLTDTQYF. DNA of the CDR3: TGTGCCAGCAGCTTAGCAGGGGACCTCACAGATACGCAGTATTTT.

This clonotype was observed once. This CDR3 is missing its conserved last phenylalanine or tryptophan, likely due to a read error. CDR3 DNA: TGCAGTGCCTCTGGACTAGCGATAAAGACCCAGTACTTA. This translates into CSASGLAIKTQYL. The J gene is TRBJ2-5, the V gene TRBV20-1; 9 nucleotides line up with TRBD2. CDR1 and CDR2 (germline): DFQATT, SNEGSKA (reference sequence). The CDR3 contains 13 residues. V lost 6 bases to trimming and J lost 6 bases; unmatched junction nucleotides: 8.

This clonotype was counted between two and nine times. The chain uses TRBV7-2 and TRBJ2-7, with D hard to call. Germline V CDR1 and CDR2: SGHTA, FQGNSA. V lost 3 bases to trimming and J lost 4 bases, with 13 bases between them. The CDR3 covers 14 residues. For the CDR3, the DNA is TGTGCCAGCAGCTTCTCGGCGAACTCGTACGAGCAGTACTTC. Encoded protein: CASSFSANSYEQYF.

The rearrangement joins TRBV29-1 to TRBJ1-2; tentative D call: TRBD1 (5 bases). The CDR3 is 12 residues long. V was clipped by 0 bases and J by 4 bases, with 6 bases between them. The germline gives CDR1 SQVTM, CDR2 ANQGSEA. The CDR3 DNA sequence: TGCAGCGTTGAAGAAGGGGCCTATGGCTACACCTTC. Encoded protein: CSVEEGAYGYTF.

This clonotype was seen ten or more times. The gene calls are TRBV9 and TRBJ1-1, with D hard to call. The CDR3 contains 15 residues. V lost 0 bases and J lost 1, with 10 bases in between. The germline V gene has CDR1 SGDLS and CDR2 YYNGEE. The CDR3 protein is CASSVGPGSNTEAFF. The CDR3 DNA sequence: TGTGCCAGCAGCGTAGGTCCTGGCTCGAACACTGAAGCTTTCTTT.